This T cell receptor beta chain was documented in a study of blood T cell repertoires in COVID-19 (dated by TCRdb to the early 2020s). Regarding the study in general: Collaborator samples came from the United States, Italy and Spain and covered acute and convalescent phases of COVID-19. The samples were drawn from two sources: the first 160 participants of the ongoing ImmuneRACE study, and 950 to 1,500 subjects contributed by 6 global collaborators. Where available, HLA class I and class II types were taken from metadata supplied by the sample provider and were not determined by assay-based typing. Subjects who had been exposed to COVID-19, were actively infected with it, or had recovered from it provided the deeply sampled blood TCRbeta repertoires that made up the dataset. The sample metadata nearly always contained a de-identified subject ID, COVID-19 status, age in years and sex. The prospective study material was composed of cDNA or gDNA derived from T cells, B-cell-depleted T cells, or PBMCs. The repertoires were made available in a free public database intended to serve as a resource for research on the immune response to SARS-CoV-2.

The CDR3, cysteine through phenylalanine, is 14 amino acids long. Kept here is only the CDR3 DNA, which spans 42 bases and is read in frame from base 1. V loses 8 bases, J loses 3 bases, and the germline ends lie 16 bases apart. CDR1 SNHLY and CDR2 FYNNEI were looked up in the germline V gene. Paper-wide results and their limitations: The amount of clinical and demographic metadata varied by source and participant and was provided uncurated.

Whole blood was collected in K2EDTA tubes by collaborating institutions according to the institutions' own protocols. For TCRbeta analysis, collaborator samples were shipped as frozen whole blood, as isolated PBMCs, or as DNA extracted from either sample type. Remarks on this clone: The specificity of this receptor is unknown. One base away there is no much larger clone; base qualities are not given.

TCRbeta CDR3 regions were amplified from genomic DNA by means of the immunoSEQ Assay, a bias-controlled multiplex PCR. The study's own analysis went as follows. Nucleated cell counts per sample were estimated from amplification of reference gene primers within the assay. To quantify the absolute abundance of each unique TCRbeta CDR3 rearrangement, sequence reads were collapsed and filtered. For each sample, productive Simpson clonality was calculated as the square root of Simpson's diversity index across productive rearrangements. TCRdb obtained this table from immuneACCESS and retained in-frame rearrangements with V and J assigned. These tables miss some clones; where compared with another copy, unresolved V genes account for less than half of the shortfall, and the remainder is unexplained. Clonal size and the V and J genes are those of that table, whereas D and trimming came from the DNA. In all, the sample holds approximately 150,000 clones, and 88% of those were seen once. The ten largest clones capture 28% of the sample.

The sequence derives from a human donor in a cohort sampled during active COVID-19. Sequencing used peripheral blood. The rearranged segments are TRBV2 and TRBJ2-5, with TRBD1 tentatively as D gene (5 bases match). The DNA reads TGTGCCAGCGACCACGTACAGGTTAAAGAGACCCAGTACTTC. It encodes CASDHVQVKETQYF.